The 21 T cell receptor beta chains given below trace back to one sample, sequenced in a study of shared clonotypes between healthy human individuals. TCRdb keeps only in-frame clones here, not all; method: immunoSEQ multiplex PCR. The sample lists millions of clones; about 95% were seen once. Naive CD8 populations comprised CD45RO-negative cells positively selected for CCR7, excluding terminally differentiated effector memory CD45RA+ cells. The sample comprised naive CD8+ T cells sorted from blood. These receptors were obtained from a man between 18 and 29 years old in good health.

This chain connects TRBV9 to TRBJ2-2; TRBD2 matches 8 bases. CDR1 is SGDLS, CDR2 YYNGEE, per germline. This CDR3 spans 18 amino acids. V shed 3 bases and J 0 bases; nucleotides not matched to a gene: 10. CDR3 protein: CASSAYRTTSANTGELFF. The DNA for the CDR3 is TGTGCCAGCAGCGCTTACCGTACGACTAGCGCGAACACCGGGGAGCTGTTTTTT.

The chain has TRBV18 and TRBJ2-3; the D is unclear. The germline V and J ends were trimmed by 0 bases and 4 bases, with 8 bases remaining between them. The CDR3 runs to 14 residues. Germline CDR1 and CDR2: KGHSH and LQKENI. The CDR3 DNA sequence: TGTGCCAGCTCACCACCGGGATATGCAGATACGCAGTATTTT. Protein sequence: CASSPPGYADTQYF.

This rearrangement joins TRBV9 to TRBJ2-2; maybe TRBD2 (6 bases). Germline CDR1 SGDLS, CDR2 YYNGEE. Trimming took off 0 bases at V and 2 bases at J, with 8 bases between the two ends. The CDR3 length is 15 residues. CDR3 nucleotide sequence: TGTGCCAGCAGCGTAGATAGCGGAAACACCGGGGAGCTGTTTTTT. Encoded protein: CASSVDSGNTGELFF.

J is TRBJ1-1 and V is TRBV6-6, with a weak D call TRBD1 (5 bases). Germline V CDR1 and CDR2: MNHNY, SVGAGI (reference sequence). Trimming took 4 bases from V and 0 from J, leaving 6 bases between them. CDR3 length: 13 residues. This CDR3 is CASSSQVNTEAFF. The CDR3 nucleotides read TGTGCCAGCAGTTCACAGGTGAACACTGAAGCTTTCTTT.

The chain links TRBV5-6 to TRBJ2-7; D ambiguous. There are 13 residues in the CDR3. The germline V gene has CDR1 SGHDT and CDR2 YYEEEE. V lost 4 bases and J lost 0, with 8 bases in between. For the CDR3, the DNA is TGTGCCAGCAGCCGCTTGATCTCCTACGAGCAGTACTTC. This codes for CASSRLISYEQYF.

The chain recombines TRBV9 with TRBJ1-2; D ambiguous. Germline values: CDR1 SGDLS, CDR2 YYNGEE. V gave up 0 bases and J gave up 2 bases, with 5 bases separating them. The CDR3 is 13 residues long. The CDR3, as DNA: TGTGCCAGCAGCGTAGCTCAGAACTATGGCTACACCTTC. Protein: CASSVAQNYGYTF. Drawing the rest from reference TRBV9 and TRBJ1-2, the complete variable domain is DSGVTQTPKHLITATGQRVTLRCSPRSGDLSVYWYQQSLDQGLQFLIQYYNGEERAKGNILERFSAQQFPDLHSELNLSSLELGDSALYFCASSVAQNYGYTFGSGTRLTVV.

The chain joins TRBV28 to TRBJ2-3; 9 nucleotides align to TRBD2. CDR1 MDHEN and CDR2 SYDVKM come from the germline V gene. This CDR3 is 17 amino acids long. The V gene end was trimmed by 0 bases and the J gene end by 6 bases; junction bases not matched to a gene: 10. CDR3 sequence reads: CASSLWGAGGLHDTQYF. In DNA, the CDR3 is TGTGCCAGCAGTTTATGGGGAGCGGGGGGACTACATGATACGCAGTATTTT.

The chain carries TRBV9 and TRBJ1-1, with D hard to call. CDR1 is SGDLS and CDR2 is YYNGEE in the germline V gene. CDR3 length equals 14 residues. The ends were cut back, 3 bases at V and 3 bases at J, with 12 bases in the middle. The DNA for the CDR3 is TGTGCCAGCAGCGCCCTGGACGGAGACACTGAAGCTTTCTTT. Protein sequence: CASSALDGDTEAFF.

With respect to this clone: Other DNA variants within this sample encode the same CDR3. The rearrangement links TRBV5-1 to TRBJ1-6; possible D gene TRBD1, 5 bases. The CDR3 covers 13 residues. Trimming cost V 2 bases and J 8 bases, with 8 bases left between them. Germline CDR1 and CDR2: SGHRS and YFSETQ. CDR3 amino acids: CASSLGGDSPLHF. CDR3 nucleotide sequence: TGCGCCAGCAGCTTAGGAGGGGATTCACCCCTCCACTTT.

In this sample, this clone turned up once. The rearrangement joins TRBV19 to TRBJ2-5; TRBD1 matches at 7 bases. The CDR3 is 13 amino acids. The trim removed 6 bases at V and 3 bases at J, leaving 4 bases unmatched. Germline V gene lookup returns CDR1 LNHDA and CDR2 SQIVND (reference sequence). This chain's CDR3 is CASSNDREETQYF. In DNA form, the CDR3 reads TGTGCCAGTAGCAATGACAGGGAAGAGACCCAGTACTTC. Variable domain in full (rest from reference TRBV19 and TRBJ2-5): DGGITQSPKYLFRKEGQNVTLSCEQNLNHDAMYWYRQDPGQGLRLIYYSQIVNDFQKGDIAEGYSVSREKKESFPLTVTSAQKNPTAFYLCASSNDREETQYFGPGTRLLVL.

In nucleotides, the CDR3 is TGTGCCAGCAGTTCAGGGTCGGGCAATCAGCCCCAGCATTTT. It encodes CASSSGSGNQPQHF. The gene calls are TRBV6-6 and TRBJ1-5; perhaps TRBD1 as D (5 bases). Trimming removed 4 bases at V and 2 bases at J, with 9 bases between. This CDR3 has 14 residues. Per germline, CDR1 MNHNY and CDR2 SVGAGI (reference sequence).

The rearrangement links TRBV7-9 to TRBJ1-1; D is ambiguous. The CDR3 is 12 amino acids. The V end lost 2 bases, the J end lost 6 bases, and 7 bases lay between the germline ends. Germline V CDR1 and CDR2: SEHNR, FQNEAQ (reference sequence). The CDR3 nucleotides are TGTGCCAGCAGCTTAATGGGATCTGAAGCTTTCTTT. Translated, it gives CASSLMGSEAFF.

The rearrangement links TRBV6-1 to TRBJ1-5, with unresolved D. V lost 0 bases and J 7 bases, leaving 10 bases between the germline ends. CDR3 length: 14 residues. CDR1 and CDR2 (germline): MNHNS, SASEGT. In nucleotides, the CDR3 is TGTGCCAGCAGTGAAGCGGGAGGTCGGCAGCCCCAGCATTTT. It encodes CASSEAGGRQPQHF.

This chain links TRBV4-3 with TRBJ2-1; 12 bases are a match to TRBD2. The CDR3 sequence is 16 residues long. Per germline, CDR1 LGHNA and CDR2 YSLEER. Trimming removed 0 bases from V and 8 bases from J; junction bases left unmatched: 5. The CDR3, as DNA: TGCGCCAGCAGCCAAGATCCACTAGCGGGAGGCGATGAGCAGTTCTTC. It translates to CASSQDPLAGGDEQFF.

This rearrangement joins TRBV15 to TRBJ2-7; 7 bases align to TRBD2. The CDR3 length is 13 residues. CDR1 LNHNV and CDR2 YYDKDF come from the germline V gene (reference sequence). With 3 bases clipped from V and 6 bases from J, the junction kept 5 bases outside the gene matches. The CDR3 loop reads CATSSEGGVEQYF. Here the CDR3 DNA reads TGTGCCACCAGCAGCGAGGGAGGGGTCGAGCAGTACTTC.

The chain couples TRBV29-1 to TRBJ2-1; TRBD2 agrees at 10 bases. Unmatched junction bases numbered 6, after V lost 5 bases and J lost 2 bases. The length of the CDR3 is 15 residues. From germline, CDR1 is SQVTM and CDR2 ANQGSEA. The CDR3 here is CSVNLAGEAYNEQFF. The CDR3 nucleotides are TGCAGCGTTAACCTAGCGGGAGAAGCCTACAATGAGCAGTTCTTC.

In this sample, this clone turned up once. This CDR3 reads CASSAFPGLAGAPEETQYF. The CDR3 DNA follows: TGTGCCAGCAGTGCCTTTCCGGGACTAGCGGGAGCCCCTGAAGAGACCCAGTACTTC. The chain links TRBV6-1 to TRBJ2-5, with TRBD2 identical over 14 bases. The V segment lost 4 bases and the J segment 3 bases; nucleotides outside the gene matches: 13. Per germline, CDR1 MNHNS and CDR2 SASEGT. The CDR3 covers 19 residues.

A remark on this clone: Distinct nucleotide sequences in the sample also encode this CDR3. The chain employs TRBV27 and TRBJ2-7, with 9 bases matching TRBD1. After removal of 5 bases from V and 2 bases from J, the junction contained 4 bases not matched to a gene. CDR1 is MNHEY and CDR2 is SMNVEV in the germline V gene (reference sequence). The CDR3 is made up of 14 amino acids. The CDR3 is CASSKGDRAYEQYF. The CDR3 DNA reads TGTGCCAGCAGTAAAGGGGACAGGGCCTACGAGCAGTACTTC.

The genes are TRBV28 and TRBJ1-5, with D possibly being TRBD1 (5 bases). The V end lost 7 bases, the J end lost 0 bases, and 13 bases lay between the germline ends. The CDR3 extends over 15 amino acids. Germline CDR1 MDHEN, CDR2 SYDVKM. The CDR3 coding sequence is TGTGCCAGCACCGGGACCGGTAATAGCAATCAGCCCCAGCATTTT. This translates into CASTGTGNSNQPQHF.

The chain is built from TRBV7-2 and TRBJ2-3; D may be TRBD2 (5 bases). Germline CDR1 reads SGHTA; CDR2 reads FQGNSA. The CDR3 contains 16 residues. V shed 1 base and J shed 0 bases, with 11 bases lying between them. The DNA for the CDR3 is TGTGCCAGCAGCTTAGAGGCTAGCATGAGCACAGATACGCAGTATTTT. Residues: CASSLEASMSTDTQYF.

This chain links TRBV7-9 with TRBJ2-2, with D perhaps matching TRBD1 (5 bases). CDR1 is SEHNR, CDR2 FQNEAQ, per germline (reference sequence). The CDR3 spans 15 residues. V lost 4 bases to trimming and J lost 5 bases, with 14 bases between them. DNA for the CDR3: TGTGCCAGCAGCTCCTGGGCAGGGCAAACCGGGGAGCTGTTTTTT. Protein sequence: CASSSWAGQTGELFF.